The 27 T cell receptor beta chains given below trace back to one sample, sequenced in a study of shared clonotypes between healthy human individuals. Profiling relied on immunoSEQ multiplex PCR, and the TCRdb table lists in-frame clones only, not all of them. The table lists a few million clones, around 93% of them singletons. CD8 cells classed as naive were CD45RO-negative and positively selected for CCR7, excluding terminally differentiated effector memory CD45RA+ cells. The sample comprised naive CD8+ T cells from PBMCs. The receptors derive from a man aged 18 to 29 in good health. Some clones in this sample may be carry-over from other donors' samples.

The chain carries TRBV29-1 and TRBJ2-1; 8 bases line up with TRBD2. There are 15 residues in the CDR3. V lost 2 bases to trimming and J lost 9 bases; unmatched junction nucleotides: 12. CDR1 and CDR2 (germline): SQVTM, ANQGSEA. In DNA form, the CDR3 reads TGCAGCGTTGAATCGGGGGATAGCGGGACTGTTGAGCAGTTCTTC. It encodes CSVESGDSGTVEQFF.

This chain connects TRBV7-9 to TRBJ2-1; D may be TRBD2 (5 bases). The CDR3 length is 12 residues. The germline V gene encodes CDR1 SEHNR and CDR2 FQNEAQ (reference sequence). V was pared by 1 base and J by 13 bases, with 11 bases between. This CDR3 is CASSLGVGDQFF. DNA for the CDR3: TGTGCCAGCAGCTTAGGCGTGGGAGACCAGTTCTTC.

The chain recombines TRBV7-8 with TRBJ2-7, with D uncertain. V was trimmed by 2 bases and J by 0 bases, leaving 5 bases between them. Germline assignment: CDR1 SGHVS and CDR2 FQNEAQ. The length of the CDR3 is 13 residues. The CDR3 region is CASSLTNSYEQYF. CDR3 nucleotide sequence: TGTGCCAGCAGCTTAACAAACTCCTACGAGCAGTACTTC.

This clone was observed once. The chain uses TRBV5-1 and TRBJ2-5, with 13 bases aligning to TRBD2. The CDR3 length is 19 residues. Germline V CDR1 and CDR2: SGHRS, YFSETQ. J was trimmed by 0 bases and V by 5 bases; bases with no gene match: 13. Written as DNA, the CDR3 is TGCGCCAGCAGGTCGGGACTAGCGGGACTTTCTCCGTACCAAGAGACCCAGTACTTC. Its translation: CASRSGLAGLSPYQETQYF.

The chain couples TRBV7-9 to TRBJ2-1, with D possibly matching TRBD2 (6 bases). CDR3 length: 15 residues. Germline V gene data show CDR1 as SEHNR and CDR2 as FQNEAQ (reference sequence). Deletions cut 5 bases from V and 8 bases from J, with 19 bases between. The CDR3 sequence is CASSPPTTSNHEQFF. In nucleotides, the CDR3 is TGTGCCAGCAGCCCCCCCACGACTAGTAACCATGAGCAGTTCTTC.

The gene calls are TRBV28 and TRBJ2-7; D call uncertain. CDR1 MDHEN and CDR2 SYDVKM come from the germline V gene. This CDR3 comprises 15 residues. Trimming pared 3 bases from V and 2 bases from J, leaving 14 bases between. In DNA, the CDR3 is TGTGCCAGCAGTTTTCCCGATTCGGCACCCTACGAGCAGTACTTC. Amino acids: CASSFPDSAPYEQYF.

This chain links TRBV28 with TRBJ1-1, with 8 positions matching TRBD1. The germline CDR1 and CDR2 sequences are MDHEN and SYDVKM. CDR3 size: 17 residues. V was clipped by 5 bases and J by 0 bases; unmatched bases: 11. CDR3 protein: CASSPDREGWMNTEAFF. CDR3 bases: TGTGCCAGCAGTCCGGACAGGGAGGGGTGGATGAACACTGAAGCTTTCTTT.

The chain couples TRBV15 to TRBJ2-7, with D perhaps matching TRBD1 or TRBD2 (5 bases each). Germline CDR1 is LNHNV and CDR2 is YYDKDF (reference sequence). Trimming shortened V by 1 base and J by 0 bases, and 10 bases separated the two germline ends. This CDR3 is built from 15 residues. CDR3 sequence reads: CATSRVAGSSYEQYF. CDR3 nucleotides: TGTGCCACCAGCAGAGTGGCAGGGAGCTCCTACGAGCAGTACTTC.

This clone has a single count. This chain joins TRBV29-1 and TRBJ2-1; possible D gene TRBD2, 6 bases. Per the germline V gene, CDR1 is SQVTM and CDR2 is ANQGSEA. V was trimmed by 6 bases and J by 9 bases, leaving 24 bases between them. The CDR3 sequence is 15 residues long. The CDR3 protein is CSVASGTHGGTEQFF. As DNA, the CDR3 is TGCAGCGTGGCCTCCGGGACTCATGGGGGGACTGAGCAGTTCTTC.

The CDR3 nucleotides are TGTGCCTGGAGTGTCTTCAGCGGGTTCGAGCAGTACTTC. Translated, it gives CAWSVFSGFEQYF. This chain connects TRBV30 to TRBJ2-7; D might be TRBD2 (6 bases). The CDR3 spans 13 residues. Germline CDR1 is GTSNPN and CDR2 is SVGIG (reference sequence). Trimming cost V 0 bases and J 6 bases, with 12 bases left between them. Drawing the rest from reference TRBV30 and TRBJ2-7, the complete variable domain is SQTIHQWPATLVQPVGSPLSLECTVEGTSNPNLYWYRQAAGRGLQLLFYSVGIGQISSEVPQNLSASRPQDRQFILSSKKLLLSDSGFYLCAWSVFSGFEQYFGPGTRLTVT.

The J gene is TRBJ1-1, the V gene TRBV5-6, with D possibly matching TRBD1 (5 bases). Germline values: CDR1 SGHDT, CDR2 YYEEEE. The V end lost 5 bases, the J end lost 1 base, and 15 bases lay between the germline ends. The CDR3 is made up of 15 amino acids. CDR3 DNA sequence: TGTGCCAGCAGTCCCACAAACCAGGGGAACACTGAAGCTTTCTTT. This translates into CASSPTNQGNTEAFF.

DNA of the CDR3: TGTGCCAGCAGTTCGTACCTCCGGACTAGCGGGATGGAGACCCAGTACTTC. Amino acids: CASSSYLRTSGMETQYF. The chain carries TRBV28 and TRBJ2-5; 12 nucleotides align to TRBD2. V shed 4 bases, J shed 5 bases, and the junction held 11 bases outside the gene matches. This CDR3 spans 17 amino acids. Germline V gene data show CDR1 as MDHEN and CDR2 as SYDVKM. Full variable domain (remainder filled in from reference TRBV28 and TRBJ2-5): DVKVTQSSRYLVKRTGEKVFLECVQDMDHENMFWYRQDPGLGLRLIYFSYDVKMKEKGDIPEGYSVSREKKERFSLILESASTNQTSMYLCASSSYLRTSGMETQYFGPGTRLLVL.

This clone was observed a single time. This chain links TRBV30 with TRBJ1-6; no reliable D call. V shed 6 bases and J shed 4 bases, with 10 bases lying between them. This CDR3 is built from 13 residues. Germline-derived CDR1 and CDR2 are GTSNPN and SVGIG (reference sequence). The CDR3 sequence: CACQSEYNSPLHF. In nucleotides, the CDR3 is TGTGCCTGTCAAAGCGAGTATAATTCACCCCTCCACTTT.

This clone appeared a single time. The chain couples TRBV15 to TRBJ2-1; D call uncertain. CDR1 is LNHNV, CDR2 YYDKDF, per germline (reference sequence). The CDR3 has 13 amino acids. Between the trimmed V and J ends, which lost 5 bases and 8 bases, there was a span of 13 bases. For the CDR3, the DNA is TGTGCCACCAGCCCCGACCGAATCGATGAGCAGTTCTTC. Translating gives CATSPDRIDEQFF.

The V and J genes are TRBV7-9 and TRBJ1-2, with 8 bases lining up with TRBD1. The V and J ends lost 1 base and 2 bases, in that order; junction bases with no gene match: 3. The CDR3 extends over 15 amino acids. CDR1 is SEHNR and CDR2 is FQNEAQ in the germline V gene (reference sequence). The CDR3 loop reads CASSLGTGMNYGYTF. The CDR3 bases are TGTGCCAGCAGCTTAGGGACAGGGATGAACTATGGCTACACCTTC.

The CDR3 DNA reads as TGTGCCAGCAGTCAGGGGACGGGTGAGCAGTACTTC. The encoded protein is CASSQGTGEQYF. The chain couples TRBV6-6 to TRBJ2-7, with D perhaps matching TRBD1 (6 bases). The CDR3 totals 12 residues. Germline-derived CDR1 and CDR2 are MNHNY and SVGAGI (reference sequence). V shed 5 bases and J shed 7 bases, with 12 bases lying between them.

This chain links TRBV7-2 with TRBJ2-5; 9 bases line up with TRBD2. Germline loops: CDR1 SGHTA, CDR2 FQGNSA. The CDR3 is 16 amino acids. Germline trimming cut 0 bases from V and 3 bases from J; bases unmatched to any gene: 5. This CDR3 is CASSLAHRLAEETQYF. The CDR3 DNA is TGTGCCAGCAGCTTAGCGCACCGACTAGCGGAAGAGACCCAGTACTTC. Full variable domain (rest looked up from reference TRBV7-2 and TRBJ2-5): GAGVSQSPSNKVTEKGKDVELRCDPISGHTALYWYRQSLGQGLEFLIYFQGNSAPDKSGLPSDRFSAERTGGSVSTLTIQRTQQEDSAVYLCASSLAHRLAEETQYFGPGTRLLVL.

Worth noting for this clone: A much larger clone lies one base from this, so it may be a read error. Other DNA sequences in the same sample also yield this CDR3. The rearrangement links TRBV7-9 to TRBJ1-5; TRBD1 is a possible D gene (5 bases). Trimming removed 6 bases at V and 1 base at J, with 10 bases between. The CDR3 loop spans 14 amino acids. Germline values: CDR1 SEHNR, CDR2 FQNEAQ (reference sequence). In nucleotides, the CDR3 is TGTGCCAGCAGTCCCCGGGACAGCAATCAGCCCCAGCATTTT. It is translated as CASSPRDSNQPQHF. Full variable domain (missing parts from reference TRBV7-9 and TRBJ1-5): DTGVSQNPRHKITKRGQNVTFRCDPISEHNRLYWYRQTLGQGPEFLTYFQNEAQLEKSRLLSDRFSAERPKGSFSTLEIQRTEQGDSAMYLCASSPRDSNQPQHFGDGTRLSIL.

This chain connects TRBV11-2 to TRBJ2-1; 12 bases match TRBD2. CDR1 is SGHAT, CDR2 FQNNGV, per germline. Trimming took 1 base from V and 10 from J; bases not matched to a gene: 11. The CDR3 consists of 17 residues. As DNA, the CDR3 is TGTGCCAGCAGCTTAGTAGCATCACTAGCGGGAGGTGGAGAGCAGTTCTTC. Its translation: CASSLVASLAGGGEQFF.

The V and J genes are TRBV7-8 and TRBJ2-7; TRBD2 matches at 7 bases. The CDR3 is 15 amino acids. The germline CDR1 and CDR2 sequences are SGHVS and FQNEAQ. Trimming took 1 base from V and 0 from J; bases not matched to a gene: 3. This chain's CDR3 is CASSLGGTTSYEQYF. The DNA for the CDR3 is TGTGCCAGCAGCTTAGGTGGGACTACCTCCTACGAGCAGTACTTC.

The rearrangement joins TRBV9 to TRBJ2-7; D perhaps matches TRBD2 (6 bases). This CDR3 has 15 residues. CDR1 is SGDLS and CDR2 is YYNGEE in the germline V gene. Trimming stripped 0 bases from V and 4 bases from J, with 14 bases between. The CDR3 is CASSVASAEGYEQYF. CDR3 in DNA: TGTGCCAGCAGCGTAGCCAGCGCGGAGGGGTACGAGCAGTACTTC.

The chain carries TRBV5-4 and TRBJ2-3; D could derive from TRBD1 or TRBD2 (6 bases each). Deletions cut 3 bases from V and 2 bases from J, with 13 bases between. CDR3 size: 15 residues. Germline lookup yields CDR1 SGHNT and CDR2 YYREEE (reference sequence). CDR3 protein: CASSWGAGDTDTQYF. The DNA of the CDR3 is TGTGCCAGCAGCTGGGGGGCGGGCGACACAGATACGCAGTATTTT. The full variable domain, completed using reference TRBV5-4 and TRBJ2-3, is ETGVTQSPTHLIKTRGQQVTLRCSSQSGHNTVSWYQQALGQGPQFIFQYYREEENGRGNFPPRFSGLQFPNYSSELNVNALELDDSALYLCASSWGAGDTDTQYFGPGTRLTVL.

Only one count was recorded for this clone. The CDR3 loop reads CSVVLSARNEQFF. The CDR3 DNA is TGCAGCGTAGTCTTGAGCGCTCGCAATGAGCAGTTCTTC. The chain joins TRBV29-1 to TRBJ2-1; D is unresolved. This CDR3 has 13 residues. Trimming stripped 6 bases from V and 6 bases from J, with 15 bases between. Germline values: CDR1 SQVTM, CDR2 ANQGSEA.

The chain employs TRBV7-9 and TRBJ2-7; 7 bases align to TRBD2. Germline CDR1 and CDR2: SEHNR and FQNEAQ (reference sequence). Germline trimming cut 3 bases from V and 0 bases from J; bases unmatched to any gene: 5. There are 15 residues in the CDR3. CDR3: CASSLVRETSYEQYF. Written as DNA, the CDR3 is TGTGCCAGCAGCTTGGTGCGGGAGACCTCCTACGAGCAGTACTTC.

The genes are TRBV4-3 and TRBJ1-1, with D possibly matching TRBD1 (5 bases). CDR1 is LGHNA, CDR2 YSLEER, per germline. The germline V and J ends were trimmed by 1 base and 2 bases, with 20 bases remaining between them. CDR3 length equals 18 residues. The CDR3 DNA sequence: TGCGCCAGCAGCCAAGTAGGGGTAGACGTGAGGTATAACACTGAAGCTTTCTTT. This gives the protein CASSQVGVDVRYNTEAFF.

This clone occurred once. The chain carries TRBV6-6 and TRBJ2-3, with TRBD2 matching over 7 bases. In germline, CDR1 is MNHNY, CDR2 SVGAGI (reference sequence). V was pared by 2 bases and J by 4 bases, with 9 bases of the junction left unmatched. CDR3 size: 16 residues. The CDR3 bases are TGTGCCAGCAGTTACGGGCGTGCGGGAGCAGCAGATACGCAGTATTTT. Encoded protein: CASSYGRAGAADTQYF.

The rearrangement joins TRBV27 to TRBJ2-7; perhaps D is TRBD1 or TRBD2 (5 bases each). V lost 4 bases to trimming and J lost 0 bases, with 16 bases between them. Germline V gene sequence: CDR1 MNHEY, CDR2 SMNVEV (reference sequence). The CDR3 has 16 residues. The CDR3 protein is CASSSSMGESSYEQYF. In DNA, the CDR3 is TGTGCCAGCAGTTCGAGTATGGGGGAGAGCTCCTACGAGCAGTACTTC.